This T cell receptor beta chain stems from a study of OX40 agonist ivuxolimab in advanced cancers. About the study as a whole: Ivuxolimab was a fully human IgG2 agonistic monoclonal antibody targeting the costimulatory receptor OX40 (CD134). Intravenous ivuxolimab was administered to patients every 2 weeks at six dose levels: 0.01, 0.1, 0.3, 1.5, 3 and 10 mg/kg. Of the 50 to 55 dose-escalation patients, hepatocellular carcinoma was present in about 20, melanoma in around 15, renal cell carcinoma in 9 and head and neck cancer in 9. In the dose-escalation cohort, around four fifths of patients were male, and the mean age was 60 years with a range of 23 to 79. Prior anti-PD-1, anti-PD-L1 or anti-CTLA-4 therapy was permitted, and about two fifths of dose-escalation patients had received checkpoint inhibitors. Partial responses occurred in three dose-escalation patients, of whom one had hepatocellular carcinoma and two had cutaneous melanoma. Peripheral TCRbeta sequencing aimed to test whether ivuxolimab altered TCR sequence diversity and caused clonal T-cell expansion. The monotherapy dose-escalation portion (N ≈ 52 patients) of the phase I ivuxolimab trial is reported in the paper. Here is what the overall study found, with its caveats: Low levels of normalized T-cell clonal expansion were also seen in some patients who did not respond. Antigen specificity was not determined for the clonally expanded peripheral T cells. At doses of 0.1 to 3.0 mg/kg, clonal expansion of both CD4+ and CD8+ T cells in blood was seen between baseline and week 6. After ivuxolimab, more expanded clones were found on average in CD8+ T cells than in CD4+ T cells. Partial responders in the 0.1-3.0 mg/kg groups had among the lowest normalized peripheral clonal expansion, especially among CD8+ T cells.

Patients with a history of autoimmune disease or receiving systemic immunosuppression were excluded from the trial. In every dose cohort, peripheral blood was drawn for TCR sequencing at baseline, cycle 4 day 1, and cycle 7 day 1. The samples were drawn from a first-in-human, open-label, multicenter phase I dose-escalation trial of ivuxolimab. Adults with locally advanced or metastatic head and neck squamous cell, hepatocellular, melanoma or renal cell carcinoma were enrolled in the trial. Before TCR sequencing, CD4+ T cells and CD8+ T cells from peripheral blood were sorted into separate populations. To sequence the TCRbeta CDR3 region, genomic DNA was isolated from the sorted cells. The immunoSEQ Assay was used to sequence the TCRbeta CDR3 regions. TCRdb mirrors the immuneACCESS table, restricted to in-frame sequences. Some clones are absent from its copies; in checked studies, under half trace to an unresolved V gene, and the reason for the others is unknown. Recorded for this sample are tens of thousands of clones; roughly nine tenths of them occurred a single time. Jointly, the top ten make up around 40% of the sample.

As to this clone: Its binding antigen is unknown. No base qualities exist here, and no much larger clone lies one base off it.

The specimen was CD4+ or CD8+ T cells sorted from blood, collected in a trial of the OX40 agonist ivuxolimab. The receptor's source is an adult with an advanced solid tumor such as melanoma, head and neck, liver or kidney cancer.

The DNA sequence reads TGTGCCAGCGGGACTAGGGGCAATGAGCAGTTCTTC. This encodes CASGTRGNEQFF. Here the chain combines TRBV6-5 and TRBJ2-1; 8 central nucleotides agree with TRBD2. The CDR3 goes from the cysteine to the phenylalanine over 12 residues. The kept DNA is CDR3 alone, 36 bases in frame from the first base. CDR1 MNHEY and CDR2 SVGAGI were looked up in the germline V gene. V and J are trimmed by 8 bases and 6 bases, and the gene matches miss 3 bases of the junction.